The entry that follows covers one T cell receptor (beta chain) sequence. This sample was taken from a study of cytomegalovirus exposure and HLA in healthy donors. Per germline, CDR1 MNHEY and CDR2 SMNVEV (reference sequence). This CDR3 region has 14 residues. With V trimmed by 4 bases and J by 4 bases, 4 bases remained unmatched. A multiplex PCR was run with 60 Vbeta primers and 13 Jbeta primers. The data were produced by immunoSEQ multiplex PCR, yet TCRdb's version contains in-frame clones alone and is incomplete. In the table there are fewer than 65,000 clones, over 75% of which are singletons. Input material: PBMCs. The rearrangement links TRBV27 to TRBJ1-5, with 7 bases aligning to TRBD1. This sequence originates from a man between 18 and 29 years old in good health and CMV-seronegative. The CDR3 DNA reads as TGTGCCAGCAGTTCCGCACAGGGGAATCAGCCCCAGCATTTT. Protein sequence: CASSSAQGNQPQHF.